The 32 T cell receptor beta chains given below trace back to one sample, sequenced in a study of radiotherapy plus CTLA-4 blockade in lung cancer (dated by TCRdb to 2016 to 2018). Library generation was performed with the immunoSEQ multiplex PCR assay. Held by TCRdb, this immuneACCESS table contains in-frame sequences only and omits some clones. Under half of the omission traces to an unresolved V gene where checked; the cause of the rest is unknown. The sample yields 100,000 or so clones; approximately 78% were counted once. Jointly, the top ten make up roughly 24% of the sample. The sample in question was peripheral blood, obtained from a patient treated with radiotherapy plus ipilimumab. These receptors originate from a human donor with non-small cell lung cancer that progressed on radiotherapy plus ipilimumab.

The V gene is TRBV7-6, the J gene TRBJ2-5; 9 bases map to TRBD1. CDR1 and CDR2 from the germline V gene are SGHVS and FNYEAQ. With 6 bases clipped from V and 5 bases from J, the junction kept 10 bases outside the gene matches. This CDR3 comprises 15 residues. The CDR3 DNA is TGTGCCAGCAGGCATATCTCCGGGACAGGGGAGACCCAGTACTTC. Translating gives CASRHISGTGETQYF.

The J gene is TRBJ1-6, the V gene TRBV27; D may be TRBD1 (5 bases). CDR3 size: 15 residues. V lost 1 base, J lost 6 bases, and 10 bases lay in between. Germline V gene lookup returns CDR1 MNHEY and CDR2 SMNVEV (reference sequence). In DNA form, the CDR3 reads TGTGCCAGCAGTTTATGGGGGGACGGTAATTCACCCCTCCACTTT. This codes for CASSLWGDGNSPLHF.

This rearrangement joins TRBV7-9 to TRBJ2-3; 7 positions match TRBD2. The CDR3 covers 17 residues. The trim removed 4 bases at V and 2 bases at J, leaving 12 bases unmatched. Germline CDR1 is SEHNR and CDR2 is FQNEAQ (reference sequence). The CDR3 DNA reads as TGTGCCAGCAGCTCCAGATGGGGAGGGCTTGACACAGATACGCAGTATTTT. Amino acid sequence: CASSSRWGGLDTDTQYF.

This sequence joins TRBV29-1 and TRBJ2-5; the D gene is possibly TRBD1 (5 bases). Germline V CDR1 and CDR2: SQVTM, ANQGSEA. V lost 4 bases to trimming and J lost 2 bases, with 11 bases between them. The CDR3 spans 13 residues. CDR3 sequence reads: CSVVGQLQETQYF. In nucleotides, the CDR3 is TGCAGCGTTGTGGGGCAGTTACAAGAGACCCAGTACTTC.

The V gene is TRBV7-8, the J gene TRBJ2-3; D remains unclear. V lost 4 bases and J 3 bases, leaving 20 bases between the germline ends. There are 17 residues in the CDR3. Germline V gives CDR1 SGHVS, CDR2 FQNEAQ. The CDR3: CASSSGPAGQRTDTQYF. The CDR3 DNA sequence: TGTGCCAGCAGCTCAGGACCCGCCGGGCAGAGAACAGATACGCAGTATTTT.

The J gene is TRBJ1-2, the V gene TRBV6-1, with D perhaps matching TRBD1 (6 bases). Germline V gives CDR1 MNHNS, CDR2 SASEGT. The germline V and J ends were trimmed by 6 bases and 4 bases, with 15 bases remaining between them. The CDR3 has 14 amino acids. This chain's CDR3 is CASRRNGQIYGYTF. DNA of the CDR3: TGTGCCAGCAGGAGAAATGGACAGATCTATGGCTACACCTTC.

This clone has only a few counts. The chain uses TRBV6-5 and TRBJ1-2; D remains unclear. The V end lost 2 bases, the J end lost 6 bases, and 13 bases lay between the germline ends. The germline CDR1 and CDR2 sequences are MNHEY and SVGAGI. The length of the CDR3 is 14 residues. The CDR3 coding sequence is TGTGCCAGCAGTTACGGCACCCCAAGGGATGGCTACACCTTC. It translates to CASSYGTPRDGYTF.

The gene calls are TRBV5-1 and TRBJ2-2; 10 bases map to TRBD1. Trimming removed 0 bases from V and 3 bases from J; junction bases left unmatched: 5. This CDR3 is built from 17 residues. Germline V gives CDR1 SGHRS, CDR2 YFSETQ. The CDR3 reads CASSLEGTGVDTGELFF. The CDR3 DNA sequence: TGCGCCAGCAGCTTGGAAGGGACAGGGGTGGACACCGGGGAGCTGTTTTTT.

The chain joins TRBV7-6 to TRBJ2-2, with TRBD1 matching over 8 bases. Unmatched junction bases numbered 10, after V lost 0 bases and J lost 4 bases. Per the germline V gene, CDR1 is SGHVS and CDR2 is FNYEAQ. The CDR3 is 18 residues long. The CDR3 spells CASSLAPGRGLSTGELFF. CDR3 in DNA: TGTGCCAGCAGCTTAGCGCCCGGCAGGGGGCTATCCACCGGGGAGCTGTTTTTT.

A word on this clone: This sample includes further DNA sequences coding for the same CDR3. V is TRBV6-5 and J is TRBJ1-1; TRBD1 aligns across 11 bases. V lost 10 bases, J lost 4 bases, and 8 bases stayed unmatched. This CDR3 has 14 amino acids. Germline CDR1 MNHEY, CDR2 SVGAGI. The CDR3 sequence: CAIRLGTGGTEAFF. In nucleotides, the CDR3 is TGTGCCATTCGTCTTGGGACAGGGGGCACTGAAGCTTTCTTT.

The V call is TRBV13, the J call TRBJ2-7; 8 nucleotides line up with TRBD2. The CDR3 runs to 15 residues. Germline assignment: CDR1 PRHDT and CDR2 FYEKMQ (reference sequence). Trimming took 5 bases from V and 2 from J; bases not matched to a gene: 8. The CDR3 coding sequence is TGTGCCAGCAGCCCAGGCAGTAGCGGGGCCTACGAGCAGTACTTC. Protein product: CASSPGSSGAYEQYF.

Notes on this clone: It is unclear where the CDR3 begins or ends on the DNA, so no DNA is shown, and the CDR3 is as TCRdb lists it. The V call is TRBV6-1, the J call TRBJ2-1; the table's D call TRBD1 went unverified against the DNA. The CDR3 extends over 14 residues, inclusive of both ends. Germline V gene data show CDR1 as MNHNS and CDR2 as SASEGT. CDR3: CASILDRARNEQFF.

The chain uses TRBV11-1 and TRBJ2-5, with D perhaps TRBD2 (6 bases). Looked up from germline, CDR1 is SGHAT and CDR2 is FQDESV (reference sequence). Trimming pared 0 bases from V and 1 base from J, leaving 6 bases between. CDR3 length: 14 amino acids. Here the CDR3 DNA reads TGTGCCAGCAGCTTAGCCGGGAGCCAAGAGACCCAGTACTTC. This translates into CASSLAGSQETQYF.

The chain is built from TRBV19 and TRBJ2-5; D call uncertain. Germline CDR1 reads LNHDA; CDR2 reads SQIVND (reference sequence). V gave up 10 bases and J gave up 5 bases, with 26 bases separating them. This CDR3 contains 16 residues. The CDR3: CATKGRSGASRETQYF. CDR3 bases: TGTGCCACAAAGGGTCGGTCAGGAGCCTCGAGGGAGACCCAGTACTTC.

The chain has TRBV4-1 and TRBJ1-5; a possible D gene is TRBD1 (5 bases). V lost 0 bases and J lost 7, with 19 bases in between. CDR3 length: 17 residues. Germline-derived CDR1 and CDR2 are MGHRA and YSYEKL. In DNA, the CDR3 is TGCGCCAGCAGCCAAGATTCCGGACGCACAGGAGAACAGCCCCAGCATTTT. Translation gives CASSQDSGRTGEQPQHF.

This chain uses TRBV29-1 with TRBJ2-7, with D perhaps TRBD2 (6 bases). The germline CDR1 and CDR2 sequences are SQVTM and ANQGSEA. CDR3 length: 13 amino acids. V shed 7 bases and J shed 6 bases, with 19 bases lying between them. DNA of the CDR3: TGCAGCGGGGCACCGGGAGACCACACCGAGCAGTACTTC. Protein: CSGAPGDHTEQYF.

This chain joins TRBV6-5 and TRBJ1-4; 9 nucleotides agree with TRBD1. Germline loops: CDR1 MNHEY, CDR2 SVGAGI. The CDR3 spans 15 residues. V shed 5 bases, J shed 7 bases, and the junction held 8 bases outside the gene matches. The CDR3 region has the DNA TGTGCCAGCAGTGGACCGGGACAGGGAAGTGAAAAACTGTTTTTT. This codes for CASSGPGQGSEKLFF.

The chain links TRBV9 to TRBJ2-3; 7 bases are a match to TRBD2. Trimming at V came to 4 bases and at J to 5 bases, leaving 7 bases not matched to a gene. Germline lookup yields CDR1 SGDLS and CDR2 YYNGEE. There are 14 residues in the CDR3. CDR3 nucleotides: TGTGCCAGCAGCACCCTAGCGGAAAGAGATACGCAGTATTTT. Protein sequence: CASSTLAERDTQYF.

V and J are TRBV6-1 and TRBJ1-2; perhaps TRBD1 as D (5 bases). This CDR3 comprises 13 residues. The germline gives CDR1 MNHNS, CDR2 SASEGT. Trimming removed 8 bases from V and 6 bases from J, with 16 bases in between. The CDR3 nucleotides are TGTGCCAGCGTCGTATGGGGCGAGAATGGCTACACCTTC. It codes for CASVVWGENGYTF.

This clone occurred a few times. The chain recombines TRBV6-5 with TRBJ2-1; unclear D gene. The V end was cut by 2 bases, the J end by 7 bases, with 15 bases between. The CDR3 length is 15 residues. Germline CDR1 and CDR2: MNHEY and SVGAGI. CDR3 protein: CASSYDSTSFNEQFF. The CDR3 DNA is TGTGCCAGCAGTTACGACTCGACGAGCTTTAATGAGCAGTTCTTC.

The chain is built from TRBV5-1 and TRBJ2-7, with 7 bases lining up with TRBD1. The CDR3 runs to 13 residues. Germline CDR1 and CDR2: SGHRS and YFSETQ. V trimming: 7 bases; J trimming: 5 bases; junction bases outside the gene matches: 9. CDR3 protein: CASGSYRGDEQYF. As DNA, the CDR3 is TGCGCCAGCGGATCATACAGGGGTGACGAGCAGTACTTC. The entire variable domain, with the rest obtained from reference TRBV5-1 and TRBJ2-7, is as follows: KAGVTQTPRYLIKTRGQQVTLSCSPISGHRSVSWYQQTPGQGLQFLFEYFSETQRNKGNFPGRFSGRQFSNSRSEMNVSTLELGDSALYLCASGSYRGDEQYFGPGTRLTVT.

The chain carries TRBV6-6 and TRBJ1-3, with D tentatively TRBD1 (6 bases). V lost 9 bases and J 7 bases, leaving 22 bases between the germline ends. Per the germline V gene, CDR1 is MNHNY and CDR2 is SVGAGI (reference sequence). This CDR3 has 15 amino acids. This CDR3 reads CASQQGEGGRNTIYF. CDR3 coding DNA: TGTGCCAGTCAACAGGGAGAGGGGGGAAGGAACACCATATATTTT.

This chain uses TRBV28 with TRBJ2-5, with TRBD2 matching 8 bases. Trimming removed 5 bases from V and 4 bases from J; junction bases left unmatched: 15. Per the germline V gene, CDR1 is MDHEN and CDR2 is SYDVKM. The CDR3 covers 17 residues. Written as DNA, the CDR3 is TGTGCCAGCAGTCCCGAAGGGCGGGGGGTAGCTAGAGAGACCCAGTACTTC. Translated: CASSPEGRGVARETQYF.

The chain combines TRBV11-2 with TRBJ2-3; 10 nucleotides match TRBD2. There are 17 residues in the CDR3. J was trimmed by 1 base and V by 5 bases; bases with no gene match: 9. CDR1 is SGHAT and CDR2 is FQNNGV in the germline V gene. CDR3 in DNA: TGTGCCAGCAGCCCCCGGGGGAGCGGGAGGGGCACAGATACGCAGTATTTT. It encodes CASSPRGSGRGTDTQYF.

The chain couples TRBV5-4 to TRBJ2-7; 7 nucleotides line up with TRBD2. The CDR3 runs to 14 residues. Unmatched junction bases numbered 4, after V lost 2 bases and J lost 2 bases. CDR1 is SGHNT and CDR2 is YYREEE in the germline V gene (reference sequence). The CDR3 loop reads CASSLRGSAYEQYF. In nucleotides, the CDR3 is TGTGCCAGCAGCTTACGCGGGAGCGCCTACGAGCAGTACTTC.

Notes on this clone: This may arise from a read error, as a much more abundant clone is one base away. The genes are TRBV9 and TRBJ2-2; unclear D gene. This CDR3 is 11 amino acids long. The germline V gene has CDR1 SGDLS and CDR2 YYNGEE. V gave up 3 bases and J gave up 6 bases, with 3 bases separating them. The chain's CDR3 is CASSASGELFF. CDR3 nucleotide sequence: TGTGCCAGCAGCGCATCCGGGGAGCTGTTTTTT.

This clone was recorded once. The chain employs TRBV6-5 and TRBJ2-7; 10 nucleotides align to TRBD2. Germline assignment: CDR1 MNHEY and CDR2 SVGAGI. There are 15 residues in the CDR3. With V trimmed by 0 bases and J by 4 bases, 3 bases remained unmatched. For the CDR3, the DNA is TGTGCCAGCAGTTACTCGGGACTAGCGACTTACGAGCAGTACTTC. This gives the protein CASSYSGLATYEQYF.

As concerns this clone: Relative to the germline gene, one junction end is altered; a read error may explain this. Other nucleotide sequences from this sample produce the same CDR3. This sequence joins TRBV13 and TRBJ2-7; D not certain. The CDR3 totals 14 residues. Germline values: CDR1 PRHDT, CDR2 FYEKMQ (reference sequence). CDR3 DNA: TGTGCTAGCAGTATTCGTGGACGTCCCTACGAGCAGTACTTC. Protein sequence: CASSIRGRPYEQYF.

The chain has TRBV7-6 and TRBJ1-5; D perhaps matches TRBD1 (5 bases). Germline CDR1 SGHVS, CDR2 FNYEAQ. Trimming shortened V by 2 bases and J by 3 bases, and 11 bases separated the two germline ends. The CDR3 consists of 15 residues. DNA for the CDR3: TGTGCCAGCAGCTTACAGATGGGGCCCAATCAGCCCCAGCATTTT. Translating gives CASSLQMGPNQPQHF.

In this sample, this clone turned up a few times. CDR3 DNA: TGTGCCAGTAGTATCCGTCGGGAGCTAAGCAATCAGCCCCAGCATTTT. This codes for CASSIRRELSNQPQHF. The chain uses TRBV19 and TRBJ1-5, with D uncertain. CDR1 is LNHDA and CDR2 is SQIVND in the germline V gene (reference sequence). The CDR3 extends over 16 amino acids. V gave up 3 bases and J gave up 1 base, with 13 bases separating them.

The chain combines TRBV2 with TRBJ2-3; D gene uncertain. Trimming stripped 7 bases from V and 2 bases from J, with 10 bases between. Germline V gives CDR1 SNHLY, CDR2 FYNNEI. The CDR3 consists of 13 residues. CDR3 in amino acids: CASNPAFTDTQYF. Here the CDR3 DNA reads TGTGCCAGCAACCCAGCCTTCACAGATACGCAGTATTTT.

This clone was observed a handful of times. V usage is TRBV7-3 and J usage is TRBJ1-1; no clear D. Trimming pared 3 bases from V and 0 bases from J, leaving 5 bases between. From germline, CDR1 is SGHTA and CDR2 FQGTGA. The CDR3 contains 13 residues. The CDR3 protein is CASSFFLNTEAFF. The CDR3 nucleotides are TGTGCCAGCAGCTTTTTCCTGAACACTGAAGCTTTCTTT. The full variable domain, its missing parts supplied by reference TRBV7-3 and TRBJ1-1, is GAGVSQTPSNKVTEKGKYVELRCDPISGHTALYWYRQSLGQGPEFLIYFQGTGAADDSGLPNDRFFAVRPEGSVSTLKIQRTERGDSAVYLCASSFFLNTEAFFGQGTRLTVV.